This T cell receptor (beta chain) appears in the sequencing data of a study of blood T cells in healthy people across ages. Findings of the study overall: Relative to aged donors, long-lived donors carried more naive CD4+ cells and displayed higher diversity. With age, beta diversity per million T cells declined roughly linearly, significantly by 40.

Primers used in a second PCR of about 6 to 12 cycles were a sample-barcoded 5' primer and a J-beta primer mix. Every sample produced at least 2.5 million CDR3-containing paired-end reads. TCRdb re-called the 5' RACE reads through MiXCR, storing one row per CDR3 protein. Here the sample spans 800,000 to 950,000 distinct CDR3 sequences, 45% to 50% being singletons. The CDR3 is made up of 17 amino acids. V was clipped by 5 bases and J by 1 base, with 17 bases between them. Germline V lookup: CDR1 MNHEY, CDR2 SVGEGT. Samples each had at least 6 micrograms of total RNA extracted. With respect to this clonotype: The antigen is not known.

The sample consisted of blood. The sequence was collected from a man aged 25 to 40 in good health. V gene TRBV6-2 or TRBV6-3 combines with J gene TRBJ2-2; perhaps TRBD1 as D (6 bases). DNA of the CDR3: TGTGCCAGCAGTACCGGGACAACCCTAATGAACACCGGGGAGCTGTTTTTT. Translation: CASSTGTTLMNTGELFF.